This T cell receptor beta chain is drawn from a study of shared clonotypes between healthy human individuals (dated by TCRdb to between 2020 and 2021). For context, the study as a whole: Three men and a couple of women, aged 18 to 49 years, made up the cohort. For each donor, CD4 naive and CD4 memory were each run on three plates, CD8 naive on two plates, and CD8 memory on one plate. To estimate repertoire size and how much clonotypes are shared between individuals, the study performed deep sequencing of blood TCR repertoires from roughly five healthy adults. Libraries were prepared and TCR repertoires were sequenced by different laboratories using diverse techniques, in order to increase sequencing depth and limit assay-specific biases. Between about 0.94 and 8.9 billion PBMCs per donor were obtained by leukapheresis. Overall study results and their limits: The small number of donors limited the genetic and exposure-history diversity represented. Larger estimated clonotype richness was generally found for naive subsets than for memory subsets. Even with the large sequencing depth, rarefaction of the sorted-subset datasets indicated that sequencing was incomplete. Sampling was restricted to blood, and TCR repertoires in tissue are likely to differ from TCR repertoires in blood. About 5% of naive CD4, roughly 3.6% of naive CD8, approximately 2% of memory CD4, and approximately 0.39% of memory CD8 clonotypes were shared across a few donors. Pairwise subsampling led to the expectation that sequencing depth would affect the degree of clonotype sharing among donors. Compared with non-shared clonotypes, the clonotypes found in all four sorted-subset donors had higher generation probabilities.

The donors were healthy, HIV-negative adults with no recently reported acute infections or vaccinations. All donors were Caucasian adults living in Nashville, Tennessee, USA. CD4+ T cells were enriched by magnetic negative selection, after which naive cells were positively selected on CD45RA and the negative fraction was taken as the memory subset. Blood was obtained by leukapheresis, after which PBMCs were separated by Ficoll-Histopaque density gradient centrifugation and cryopreserved in liquid nitrogen vapor phase. Analytical flow cytometry was used to check the purity and quantity of every magnetically sorted T cell population. Genomic DNA was isolated from every sorted fraction and measured by UV absorbance on a Nanodrop 2000c. TCR CDR3 regions were amplified from genomic DNA by multiplex PCR using the deep immunoSEQ assay. Extracted genomic DNA from each cell subset was spread evenly across all wells of several immunoSEQ 96-well plates, with each plate serving as a replicate. For sorted subsets, about 220 ng of genomic DNA, equivalent to 25,000 to 35,000 T cell genomes, went into each replicate PCR. Purified libraries were measured with a Qubit 3.0 fluorometer, size-checked on a Bioanalyzer 2100, and measured again with the KAPA Library Quantification kit. A separate single-read 150-cycle Illumina NextSeq 550 flow cell was used to sequence each immunoSEQ 96-well plate. In the original analysis: Because the immunoSEQ output held only junctional sequences and lacked quality scores, the filtering could not match the filtering applied to full-length reads. To assign V/J genes and CDR3, sequences were annotated using PyIR, a Python wrapper for IgBLAST v1.9, with IMGT germline references. Reads with weak V/J assignments (E-value above 1e-6), missing CDR3, stop codons, out-of-frame junctions, or ambiguous translated residues were removed. V3J clonotypes were defined as sequences sharing the same inferred V gene, J gene, and CDR3 amino acid sequence. Percentage overlap between repertoires was computed as shared unique clonotypes divided by the size of the smaller repertoire. Richness of each repertoire was evaluated using RTK rarefaction, the Chao1 estimator, and Recon v2.1 estimates of unobserved clonotypes. OLGA was used to compute generation probabilities for all TCRbeta clonotypes that the gDNA method yielded from several donors. Drawn from immuneACCESS, this table holds only the in-frame rearrangements with V and J called that TCRdb kept. Clones are partly lost; checked studies trace under half to an unresolved V gene and leave the rest unexplained. That table furnishes V, J and clone size, whereas the DNA furnished D and trimming. This sample has roughly 2.2 million clones in its table, and approximately 93% of those were observed once. In total, the top ten clones hold under 0.45% of the sample.

About this clone itself: Its target antigen remains unknown. One base away there is no much larger clone; base qualities are not given.

The CDR3 spans 12 residues, from the cysteine through the phenylalanine. The kept DNA is CDR3 alone, 36 bases in frame from the first base. As encoded in the germline V gene (reference sequence), CDR1 is MNHEY while CDR2 is SMNVEV. From V the trimming removes 5 bases and from J it removes 6 bases, while the gene matches leave 2 bases of the junction unaccounted for. Sequencing input: naive CD4+ T cells from PBMCs. The cell subset or site label corresponds to: CD45RA+ positively selected. Rearrangement joined TRBV27 to TRBJ1-2, with 8 bases matching TRBD1. This receptor was obtained from a man between 18 and 35 years old in good health. Some clones in this sample may be carry-over from other donors' samples. The DNA is TGTGCCAGCAGTGAGACAGGGGATGGCTACACCTTC. Its coded protein is CASSETGDGYTF.